These T cell receptor beta chains were read from a single sample in a study of cytomegalovirus exposure and HLA in healthy donors. Method: immunoSEQ multiplex PCR; TCRdb's copy keeps in-frame clones and lacks some. The sample carries roughly 160,000 clones, about 80% recorded once. The sample comprised PBMCs. These receptors originate from a woman aged 45-60 years in good health and CMV-seronegative. Each CDR3 is given with its conserved first and last residue. D genes are given only for firm matches. Clone sizes are given selectively: once, few, many, or a class where the clone is expanded.

CDR3 protein: CASSSAHRETQYF
CDR3 DNA: TGTGCCAGCAGCTCCGCTCACAGGGAGACCCAGTACTTC
clone size: NA
V gene: TRBV12-1
J gene: TRBJ2-5
D gene: NA

CDR3 protein: CAISESQGSGNTIYF
CDR3 DNA: TGTGCCATCAGTGAGTCGCAGGGGAGCGGAAACACCATATATTTT
clone size: few
V gene: TRBV10-3
J gene: TRBJ1-3
D gene: NA

CDR3 protein: CASSFFTASGNTIYF
CDR3 DNA: TGCGCCAGCAGCTTTTTCACAGCCTCTGGAAACACCATATATTTT
clone size: NA
V gene: TRBV5-1
J gene: TRBJ1-3
D gene: NA

CDR3 protein: CASSLSNRASNQPQHF
CDR3 DNA: TGTGCCAGCAGTTTAAGTAACAGGGCTAGCAATCAGCCCCAGCATTTT
clone size: NA
V gene: TRBV27
J gene: TRBJ1-5
D gene: NA

CDR3 protein: CASSDFGQGGDTQYF
CDR3 DNA: TGTGCCAGCAGTGACTTTGGACAGGGGGGTGATACGCAGTATTTT
clone size: NA
V gene: TRBV2
J gene: TRBJ2-3
D gene: TRBD1

CDR3 protein: CASSGSSGNFPYEQYF
CDR3 DNA: TGTGCCAGCAGCGGGTCTAGCGGGAATTTCCCCTACGAGCAGTACTTC
clone size: NA
V gene: TRBV5-4
J gene: TRBJ2-7
D gene: TRBD2

CDR3 protein: CASSETSGGSRYNEQFF
CDR3 DNA: TGCGCCAGCAGTGAAACTAGCGGGGGCTCGCGATACAATGAGCAGTTCTTC
clone size: NA
V gene: TRBV10-1
J gene: TRBJ2-1
D gene: TRBD2

CDR3 protein: CASSDPHDEQFF
CDR3 DNA: TGCGCCAGCAGTGATCCCCATGATGAGCAGTTCTTC
clone size: NA
V gene: TRBV10-1
J gene: TRBJ2-1
D gene: NA

CDR3 protein: CATSRVEDYGYTF
CDR3 DNA: TGTGCCACCAGCAGAGTAGAGGACTATGGCTACACCTTC
clone size: NA
V gene: TRBV15
J gene: TRBJ1-2
D gene: NA

CDR3 protein: CASNLNTHAGPYEQYF
CDR3 DNA: TGTGCCAGCAACCTAAACACCCATGCGGGGCCCTACGAGCAGTACTTC
clone size: NA
V gene: TRBV5-6
J gene: TRBJ2-7
D gene: NA

CDR3 protein: CASRGAAGNTIYF
CDR3 DNA: TGTGCCAGCCGTGGGGCAGCTGGAAACACCATATATTTT
clone size: once
V gene: TRBV28
J gene: TRBJ1-3
D gene: NA

CDR3 protein: CASSHGAEVEEKLFF
CDR3 DNA: TGCGCCAGCAGCCATGGTGCGGAGGTTGAGGAAAAACTGTTTTTT
clone size: NA
V gene: TRBV4-3
J gene: TRBJ1-4
D gene: NA

CDR3 protein: CASNLGWTGKAYEQYF
CDR3 DNA: TGTGCCAGCAATTTAGGGTGGACAGGGAAGGCCTACGAGCAGTACTTC
clone size: NA
V gene: TRBV27
J gene: TRBJ2-7
D gene: TRBD1

CDR3 protein: CASSLVVGAGRYGYTF
CDR3 DNA: TGTGCCAGCAGTTTAGTCGTTGGGGCGGGAAGGTATGGCTACACCTTC
clone size: NA
V gene: TRBV28
J gene: TRBJ1-2
D gene: NA

CDR3 protein: CASSLYRDRVGETQYF
CDR3 DNA: TGTGCCAGCAGCCTGTACCGGGACAGGGTGGGAGAGACCCAGTACTTC
clone size: NA
V gene: TRBV5-6
J gene: TRBJ2-5
D gene: TRBD1

CDR3 protein: CASTSDSSTDTQYF
CDR3 DNA: TGTGCCAGCACATCCGACAGTAGCACAGATACGCAGTATTTT
clone size: few
V gene: TRBV2
J gene: TRBJ2-3
D gene: NA

CDR3 protein: CASRDFGGRNTEAFF
CDR3 DNA: TGTGCCAGCAGGGATTTTGGAGGGCGGAACACTGAAGCTTTCTTT
clone size: NA
V gene: TRBV6-5
J gene: TRBJ1-1
D gene: NA

CDR3 protein: CASSSSTGGIAEAFF
CDR3 DNA: TGTGCCAGCAGCTCAAGTACAGGGGGAATCGCTGAAGCTTTCTTT
clone size: NA
V gene: TRBV5-4
J gene: TRBJ1-1
D gene: TRBD1

CDR3 protein: CASRSALQGTEAFF
CDR3 DNA: TGTGCCAGCAGATCTGCACTACAGGGTACTGAAGCTTTCTTT
clone size: NA
V gene: TRBV28
J gene: TRBJ1-1
D gene: NA

CDR3 protein: CASSWTGGTEAFF
CDR3 DNA: TGTGCCAGCAGTTGGACAGGGGGCACTGAAGCTTTCTTT
clone size: NA
V gene: TRBV25-1
J gene: TRBJ1-1
D gene: TRBD1

CDR3 protein: CATSRTEQGRAKNIQYF
CDR3 DNA: TGTGCCACCAGCAGAACGGAACAGGGGAGGGCCAAAAACATTCAGTACTTC
clone size: few
V gene: TRBV15
J gene: TRBJ2-4
D gene: NA

CDR3 protein: CASSYQGNPYEQYF
CDR3 DNA: TGTGCCAGCAGTTACCAGGGGAACCCCTACGAGCAGTACTTC
clone size: NA
V gene: TRBV14
J gene: TRBJ2-7
D gene: NA

CDR3 protein: CASSFGTYNYEQYF
CDR3 DNA: TGTGCCAGCAGCTTCGGGACATATAACTACGAGCAGTACTTC
clone size: NA
V gene: TRBV7-2
J gene: TRBJ2-7
D gene: NA

CDR3 protein: CASSPPSSETQYF
CDR3 DNA: TGTGCCAGCAGCCCGCCTAGTAGCGAGACCCAGTACTTC
clone size: once
V gene: TRBV6-5
J gene: TRBJ2-5
D gene: NA

CDR3 protein: CASRLRLSGQGNSPLHF
CDR3 DNA: TGTGCCAGCAGATTACGACTATCGGGACAGGGGAATTCACCCCTCCACTTT
clone size: NA
V gene: TRBV28
J gene: TRBJ1-6
D gene: TRBD1

CDR3 protein: CARSRPGFGGTEAFF
CDR3 DNA: TGTGCCAGAAGTCGCCCGGGCTTCGGGGGCACTGAAGCTTTCTTT
clone size: NA
V gene: TRBV5-3
J gene: TRBJ1-1
D gene: NA

CDR3 protein: CASSLGGARQQPQHF
CDR3 DNA: TGTGCCAGCAGCTTGGGGGGAGCCCGTCAGCAGCCCCAGCATTTT
clone size: NA
V gene: TRBV7-8
J gene: TRBJ1-5
D gene: NA

CDR3 protein: CASSFGGAQWLQHF
CDR3 DNA: TGTGCCAGCAGTTTTGGAGGGGCCCAATGGCTCCAGCATTTT
clone size: NA
V gene: TRBV28
J gene: TRBJ1-5
D gene: NA

CDR3 protein: CASSLVEGAFRYGYTF
CDR3 DNA: TGTGCCAGCAGTTTAGTCGAAGGGGCCTTTCGCTATGGCTACACCTTC
clone size: NA
V gene: TRBV28
J gene: TRBJ1-2
D gene: NA

CDR3 protein: CAAQETYSNQPQHF
CDR3 DNA: TGTGCCGCACAGGAGACGTATAGCAATCAGCCCCAGCATTTT
clone size: NA
V gene: TRBV10-3
J gene: TRBJ1-5
D gene: NA

CDR3 protein: CASRLAGVSYEQYF
CDR3 DNA: TGTGCCAGCAGGCTAGCGGGAGTGTCCTACGAGCAGTACTTC
clone size: NA
V gene: TRBV5-4
J gene: TRBJ2-7
D gene: TRBD2

CDR3 protein: CASSLGTNRQAEQFF
CDR3 DNA: TGTGCCAGCAGCTTGGGAACCAACCGACAGGCAGAGCAGTTCTTC
clone size: NA
V gene: TRBV7-2
J gene: TRBJ2-1
D gene: NA

CDR3 protein: CASSYSNRAYEQYF
CDR3 DNA: TGTGCCAGCAGTTACTCGAACAGAGCCTACGAGCAGTACTTC
clone size: once
V gene: TRBV6-6
J gene: TRBJ2-7
D gene: NA

CDR3 protein: CASSPTGGRGNQPQHF
CDR3 DNA: TGTGCCAGCAGCCCGACGGGGGGGCGAGGCAATCAGCCCCAGCATTTT
clone size: NA
V gene: TRBV7-2
J gene: TRBJ1-5
D gene: NA

CDR3 protein: CASRALGTSGGEGDTQYF
CDR3 DNA: TGTGCCAGCAGGGCCCTGGGGACTAGCGGGGGGGAGGGGGATACGCAGTATTTT
clone size: NA
V gene: TRBV9
J gene: TRBJ2-3
D gene: TRBD2

CDR3 protein: CASSLAGGNQPQHF
CDR3 DNA: TGCGCCAGCAGCTTGGCAGGGGGGAATCAGCCCCAGCATTTT
clone size: NA
V gene: TRBV5-1
J gene: TRBJ1-5
D gene: TRBD1

CDR3 protein: CASSLIGGNTEAFF
CDR3 DNA: TGTGCCAGCAGCTTGATAGGGGGAAACACTGAAGCTTTCTTT
clone size: NA
V gene: TRBV5-4
J gene: TRBJ1-1
D gene: NA

CDR3 protein: CSAQLADTDTQYF
CDR3 DNA: TGCAGCGCCCAACTAGCGGACACAGATACGCAGTATTTT
clone size: NA
V gene: TRBV29-1
J gene: TRBJ2-3
D gene: TRBD2

CDR3 protein: CASSFGVSYEQYF
CDR3 DNA: TGTGCCAGCAGTTTCGGTGTCTCCTACGAGCAGTACTTC
clone size: NA
V gene: TRBV27
J gene: TRBJ2-7
D gene: NA

CDR3 protein: CASSPGRNQPQHF
CDR3 DNA: TGTGCCAGCAGTCCGGGTCGGAATCAGCCCCAGCATTTT
clone size: NA
V gene: TRBV7-2
J gene: TRBJ1-5
D gene: NA

CDR3 protein: CASSVLSREYTF
CDR3 DNA: TGTGCCAGTAGTGTACTCTCGCGGGAGTACACCTTC
clone size: few
V gene: TRBV19
J gene: TRBJ1-2
D gene: NA

CDR3 protein: CAISEGLEGGETQYF
CDR3 DNA: TGTGCCATCAGTGAGGGGCTCGAAGGAGGGGAGACCCAGTACTTC
clone size: NA
V gene: TRBV10-3
J gene: TRBJ2-5
D gene: NA

CDR3 protein: CASSLPRDSMDGYTF
CDR3 DNA: TGTGCCAGCAGCCTACCCAGGGATTCGATGGATGGCTACACCTTC
clone size: NA
V gene: TRBV7-9
J gene: TRBJ1-2
D gene: NA

CDR3 protein: CASSSSVGGNTEAFF
CDR3 DNA: TGCGCCAGCAGCTCGTCCGTGGGGGGGAACACTGAAGCTTTCTTT
clone size: NA
V gene: TRBV5-1
J gene: TRBJ1-1
D gene: NA

CDR3 protein: CASRYGGAGANVLTF
CDR3 DNA: TGTGCCAGCAGGTACGGGGGGGCTGGGGCCAACGTCCTGACTTTC
clone size: NA
V gene: TRBV27
J gene: TRBJ2-6
D gene: TRBD2

CDR3 protein: CASSYRTGGTNYGYTF
CDR3 DNA: TGTGCCAGCAGTTACAGGACAGGGGGCACTAACTATGGCTACACCTTC
clone size: NA
V gene: TRBV28
J gene: TRBJ1-2
D gene: TRBD1

CDR3 protein: CACGEWQETQYF
CDR3 DNA: TGTGCCTGCGGCGAGTGGCAAGAGACCCAGTACTTC
clone size: NA
V gene: TRBV28
J gene: TRBJ2-5
D gene: NA

CDR3 protein: CASSLWAGNNEQFF
CDR3 DNA: TGTGCCAGCAGCTTATGGGCCGGGAACAATGAGCAGTTCTTC
clone size: few
V gene: TRBV7-3
J gene: TRBJ2-1
D gene: NA

CDR3 protein: CASSQLTTGWDNEKLFF
CDR3 DNA: TGCGCCAGCAGCCAGCTCACGACAGGGTGGGATAATGAAAAACTGTTTTTT
clone size: NA
V gene: TRBV4-3
J gene: TRBJ1-4
D gene: TRBD1

CDR3 protein: CASSSWTGGGDGYTF
CDR3 DNA: TGTGCCAGCAGCTCCTGGACAGGGGGCGGGGATGGCTACACCTTC
clone size: once
V gene: TRBV7-8
J gene: TRBJ1-2
D gene: TRBD1

CDR3 protein: CASRTSGSYEQYF
CDR3 DNA: TGTGCCAGTCGGACTAGCGGGAGCTACGAGCAGTACTTC
clone size: NA
V gene: TRBV27
J gene: TRBJ2-7
D gene: TRBD2

CDR3 protein: CASSLMFLQGEAFF
CDR3 DNA: TGTGCCAGCAGCTTAATGTTTTTGCAGGGGGAAGCTTTCTTT
clone size: NA
V gene: TRBV7-2
J gene: TRBJ1-1
D gene: NA

CDR3 protein: CASSQDVDRFNEKLFF
CDR3 DNA: TGTGCCAGCAGCCAAGACGTTGACAGGTTTAATGAAAAACTGTTTTTT
clone size: NA
V gene: TRBV14
J gene: TRBJ1-4
D gene: NA

CDR3 protein: CASSYSGLGGNEQFF
CDR3 DNA: TGTGCCAGCAGTTACTCAGGACTAGGGGGTAATGAGCAGTTCTTC
clone size: NA
V gene: TRBV6-6
J gene: TRBJ2-1
D gene: NA

CDR3 protein: CASSVSFGGQGSYGYTF
CDR3 DNA: TGTGCCAGCAGCGTTTCCTTTGGAGGACAGGGTAGCTATGGCTACACCTTC
clone size: NA
V gene: TRBV9
J gene: TRBJ1-2
D gene: TRBD1